The 9 T cell receptor beta chains reported below all come from one sample, sequenced in a study of CD8 T cells in ankylosing spondylitis. General study points: A TCR beta motif of under 10 highly homologous variants appeared characteristic of ankylosing spondylitis blood.

MiXCR, run by TCRdb on the 5' RACE reads, gives a single entry per CDR3 protein. The table includes 450,000 or so distinct CDR3 sequences, approximately 26% detected once. These receptors' antigens are unknown. The sample comprised blood, either unsorted or a sorted T cell fraction (not recorded which). The receptors originated from a male donor with ankylosing spondylitis.

The V and J genes are TRBV6-5 and TRBJ2-1; 8 bases map to TRBD1. The CDR3 has 16 residues. Germline CDR1 MNHEY, CDR2 SVGAGI. The junction had 10 bases not matched to a gene; V was cut back by 3 bases and J by 6 bases. The DNA for the CDR3 is TGTGCCAGCAGTTATATCCGTGGGACAGGAGTCAATGAGCAGTTCTTC. It translates to CASSYIRGTGVNEQFF.

J is TRBJ1-3 and V is TRBV20-1; D is uncertain. The CDR3 totals 14 residues. Between the trimmed V and J ends, which lost 4 bases and 0 bases, there was a span of 10 bases. Germline V gene sequence: CDR1 DFQATT, CDR2 SNEGSKA (reference sequence). DNA of the CDR3: TGCAGTGCTAAGACGGGAAGCTCTGGAAACACCATATATTTT. This codes for CSAKTGSSGNTIYF.

This clonotype was seen only a few times. The chain uses TRBV10-2 and TRBJ1-1; tentative D call: TRBD1 (5 bases). The CDR3 runs to 15 residues. The germline V gene has CDR1 WSHSY and CDR2 SAAADI. Trimming removed 6 bases from V and 2 bases from J, with 16 bases in between. The CDR3 is CASSERPGTNTEAFF. As DNA, the CDR3 is TGCGCCAGCAGCGAACGTCCCGGGACCAACACTGAAGCTTTCTTT.

The gene calls are TRBV29-1 and TRBJ2-1; no clear D. The CDR3 runs 13 residues. Germline V gene data show CDR1 as SQVTM and CDR2 as ANQGSEA. The ends were cut back, 7 bases at V and 12 bases at J, with 22 bases in the middle. The CDR3 spells CSGKKDPGLGQFF. As DNA, the CDR3 is TGCAGCGGAAAAAAGGATCCCGGCCTGGGGCAGTTCTTC.

This clonotype was observed a few times. This chain joins TRBV12-3 or TRBV12-4 and TRBJ1-1; the match to TRBD1 covers 8 bases. The CDR3 runs 16 residues. Germline trimming cut 6 bases from V and 1 base from J; bases unmatched to any gene: 10. CDR3 in amino acids: CASRAAATGGNTEAFF. CDR3 DNA sequence: TGTGCCAGCAGGGCCGCGGCTACAGGGGGGAACACTGAAGCTTTCTTT.

This clonotype was detected a few times. V usage is TRBV11-3 and J usage is TRBJ2-1, with TRBD1 matching over 10 bases. After removal of 7 bases from V and 7 bases from J, the junction contained 7 bases not matched to a gene. The V gene's germline CDR1 is SGHNT and CDR2 YENEEA. This CDR3 is 14 amino acids long. The CDR3 sequence: CASNHRDRGNEQFF. The CDR3 DNA follows: TGTGCCAGCAACCACCGGGACAGGGGTAATGAGCAGTTCTTC.

This clonotype was seen at least ten times. This sequence joins TRBV2 and TRBJ1-1; possibly TRBD1 for D (6 bases). CDR1 and CDR2 from the germline V gene are SNHLY and FYNNEI. Trimming left V 7 bases short and J 4 bases short, with 16 bases between. CDR3 size: 14 residues. The CDR3 coding sequence is TGTGCCAGCACCTTAGCCCAGGGGAGCACTGAAGCTTTCTTT. Encoded protein: CASTLAQGSTEAFF.

This clonotype was recorded a few times. The gene calls are TRBV20-1 and TRBJ2-5; TRBD1 agrees at 7 bases. CDR3 size: 13 residues. CDR1 and CDR2 from the germline V gene are DFQATT and SNEGSKA (reference sequence). The V and J ends lost 6 bases and 5 bases, in that order; junction bases with no gene match: 9. The CDR3 reads CSARGRGVETQYF. CDR3 nucleotides: TGCAGTGCGAGGGGGCGAGGTGTGGAGACCCAGTACTTC.

This chain links TRBV10-2 with TRBJ1-2, with D unclear. This CDR3 has 14 amino acids. Germline V CDR1 and CDR2: WSHSY, SAAADI. Trimming removed 0 bases from V and 3 bases from J, with 8 bases in between. CDR3 in amino acids: CASSESGGYYGYTF. The CDR3 region has the DNA TGCGCCAGCAGTGAGTCGGGAGGGTACTATGGCTACACCTTC.